This T cell receptor beta chain was obtained from a study of cytomegalovirus exposure and HLA in healthy donors. The V gene lost 5 bases and the J gene lost 4 bases, with 11 bases spanning the gap. The germline V gene has CDR1 SEHNR and CDR2 FQNEAQ (reference sequence). This CDR3 contains 14 residues. Of note for this clone: Its antigen is undetermined.

Overall study results and limits: TCR beta chains numbering 150 to 200 were designated cytomegalovirus-associated.

Clones were sequenced by immunoSEQ multiplex PCR, and TCRdb holds only the in-frame ones, with some missing. The sample has over 85,000 clones, approximately 88% seen once; the top ten hold over 1.1%. The source of this sequence is a young woman in good health and CMV-seropositive. The chain employs TRBV7-9 and TRBJ1-4, with D possibly TRBD1 on 6 matching bases. What was sequenced was PBMCs. The CDR3 DNA follows: TGTGCCAGCAGCCGGGAGGGGGATAATGAAAAACTGTTTTTT. Residues: CASSREGDNEKLFF.